Given below is one T cell receptor (beta chain) in context. Its specificity is not known. The CDR3 has 13 amino acids. Deletions cut 5 bases from V and 3 bases from J, with 10 bases between. This sample stems from a study of identical twins. Overall study results and limits: Weaker excess sharing between twins was seen in beta out-of-frame sequences.

TCRdb processed the 5' RACE reads anew with MiXCR; each CDR3 protein has one entry. The sample lists some 790,000 distinct CDR3 sequences; around a sixth were seen once. The sample was also reused in another study, on T cells expressing NK-cell markers.

Sequencing was done on a sample of PBMCs. This TCR was recovered from a woman in her late teens or twenties in good health. The chain joins TRBV12-3 or TRBV12-4 to TRBJ2-5; TRBD1 is a possible D gene (5 bases). CDR3 sequence reads: CASSPPGKETQYF. The CDR3 DNA reads TGTGCCAGCAGTCCCCCAGGGAAAGAGACCCAGTACTTC.